This TCR beta chain was captured in a study of tissue T cells after allogeneic stem cell transplantation. Broader study findings: Tissue-detected TCR repertoire was only partly captured by blood and spleen T cells. Few T cell clones were shared across patients, but motif clusters showed tissue-specific shared signatures.

The CDR3 totals 15 residues. V lost 0 bases and J lost 3; bases outside the gene matches: 2. Germline CDR1 LGHNA, CDR2 YNLKQL (reference sequence). The assay was immunoSEQ multiplex PCR, and TCRdb's table has in-frame clones only and misses some. The data contain 2,500 or so clones, about 64% of them singletons. As to this clone: Its target is unknown. Gene names are the mouse ones. The missing CDR3 end, 1 residue past where the read stops, is filled in from the germline J gene.

The source of this sequence is a female BALB/c mouse in good health. MHC haplotype of the mouse line: H2-d. This chain links TRBV5 with TRBJ2-4; 8 bases line up with TRBD2. Input material: gut tissue. The CDR3 region is CASSQDMGGQNTLYF. The CDR3 DNA, read in part, is TGTGCCAGCAGCCAAGATATGGGGGGGCAAAACACCTTGTAC.